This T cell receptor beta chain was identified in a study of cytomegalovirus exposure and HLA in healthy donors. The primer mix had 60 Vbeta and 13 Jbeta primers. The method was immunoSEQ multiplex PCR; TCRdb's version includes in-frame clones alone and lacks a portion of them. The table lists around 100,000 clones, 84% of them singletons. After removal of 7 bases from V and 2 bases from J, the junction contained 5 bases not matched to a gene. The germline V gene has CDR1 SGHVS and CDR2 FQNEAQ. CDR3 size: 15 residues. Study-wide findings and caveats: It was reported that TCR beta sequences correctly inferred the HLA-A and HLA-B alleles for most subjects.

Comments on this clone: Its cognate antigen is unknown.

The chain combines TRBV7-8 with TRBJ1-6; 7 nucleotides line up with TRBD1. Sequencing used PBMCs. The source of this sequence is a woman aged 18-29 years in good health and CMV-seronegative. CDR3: CASTDRVAYNSPLHF. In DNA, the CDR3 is TGTGCCAGCACAGACAGGGTCGCCTATAATTCACCCCTCCACTTT.